This TCR beta chain was sequenced during a study of shared clonotypes between healthy human individuals. Study-level results: Rarefaction showed sorted-subset sequencing was incomplete despite large depth.

All donors qualified as healthy HIV-negative adults and had experienced no recent acute infections or vaccinations. The study separated CD4+ cells into CD45RA+ naive and CD45RA-negative memory subsets. The table came from immunoSEQ multiplex PCR; TCRdb's copy has only in-frame clones and leaves some out. The sample lists approximately 2.1 million clones, over 85% seen once, with 0.39% in the top ten. Per the germline V gene, CDR1 is KGHSH and CDR2 is LQKENI. This CDR3 is built from 15 residues. V was trimmed by 3 bases and J by 1 base, leaving 12 bases between them. In the case of this clone: Its antigen is unidentified.

The source material was naive CD4+ T cells from PBMCs. Subset reported: CD45RA+ positively selected. This rearrangement joins TRBV18 to TRBJ1-2; D is unresolved. The clonotype comes from a man aged 18 to 30 in good health. Some clones in this sample may be carry-over from other donors' samples. The CDR3 DNA follows: TGTGCCAGCTCACCTATACAACGTTTTAACTATGGCTACACCTTC. Its translation is CASSPIQRFNYGYTF.